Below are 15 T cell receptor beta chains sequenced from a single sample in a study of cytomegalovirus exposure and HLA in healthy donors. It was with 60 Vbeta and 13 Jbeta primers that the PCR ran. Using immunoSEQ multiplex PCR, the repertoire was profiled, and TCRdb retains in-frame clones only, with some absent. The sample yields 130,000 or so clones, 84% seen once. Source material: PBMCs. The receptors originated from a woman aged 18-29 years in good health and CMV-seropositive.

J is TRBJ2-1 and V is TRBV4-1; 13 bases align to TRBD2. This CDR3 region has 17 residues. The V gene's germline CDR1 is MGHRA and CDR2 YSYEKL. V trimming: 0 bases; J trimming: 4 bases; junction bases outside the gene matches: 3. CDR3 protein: CASSQDPTSGGYNEQFF. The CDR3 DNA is TGCGCCAGCAGCCAAGATCCGACTAGCGGGGGGTACAATGAGCAGTTCTTC.

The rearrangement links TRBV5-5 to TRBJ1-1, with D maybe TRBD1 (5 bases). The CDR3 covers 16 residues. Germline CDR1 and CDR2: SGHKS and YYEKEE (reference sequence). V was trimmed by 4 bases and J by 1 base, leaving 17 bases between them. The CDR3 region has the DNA TGTGCCAGCAGCCCCCTGGGGCCGGCCGCGAACACTGAAGCTTTCTTT. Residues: CASSPLGPAANTEAFF.

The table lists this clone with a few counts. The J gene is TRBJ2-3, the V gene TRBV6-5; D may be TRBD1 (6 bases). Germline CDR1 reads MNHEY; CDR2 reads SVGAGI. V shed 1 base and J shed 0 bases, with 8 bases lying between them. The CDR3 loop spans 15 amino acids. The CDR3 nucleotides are TGTGCCAGCAGTTACTACGGACAGAGCACAGATACGCAGTATTTT. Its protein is CASSYYGQSTDTQYF.

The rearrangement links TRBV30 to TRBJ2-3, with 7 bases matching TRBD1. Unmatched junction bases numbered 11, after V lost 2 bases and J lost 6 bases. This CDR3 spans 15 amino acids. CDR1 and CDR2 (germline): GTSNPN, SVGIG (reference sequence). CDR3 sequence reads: CAWSPRQGHADTQYF. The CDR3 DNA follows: TGTGCCTGGAGTCCCCGACAGGGTCATGCCGATACGCAGTATTTT.

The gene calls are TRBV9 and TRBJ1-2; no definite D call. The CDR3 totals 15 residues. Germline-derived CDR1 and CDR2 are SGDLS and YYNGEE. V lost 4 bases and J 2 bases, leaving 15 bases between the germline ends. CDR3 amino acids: CASSPSARVNYGYTF. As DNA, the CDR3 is TGTGCCAGCAGCCCCTCAGCGAGGGTCAACTATGGCTACACCTTC.

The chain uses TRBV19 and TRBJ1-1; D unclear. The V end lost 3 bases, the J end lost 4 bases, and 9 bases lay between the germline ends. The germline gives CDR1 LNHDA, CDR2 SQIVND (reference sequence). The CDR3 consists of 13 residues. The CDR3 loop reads CASSIPGSTEAFF. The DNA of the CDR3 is TGTGCCAGTAGTATCCCGGGTTCCACTGAAGCTTTCTTT.

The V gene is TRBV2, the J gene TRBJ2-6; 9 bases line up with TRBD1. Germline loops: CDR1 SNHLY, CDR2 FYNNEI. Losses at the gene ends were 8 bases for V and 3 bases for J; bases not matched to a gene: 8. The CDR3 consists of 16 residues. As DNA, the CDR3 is TGTGCCAGCTCCGGGGACAGGGACCTTGGGGCCAACGTCCTGACTTTC. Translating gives CASSGDRDLGANVLTF.

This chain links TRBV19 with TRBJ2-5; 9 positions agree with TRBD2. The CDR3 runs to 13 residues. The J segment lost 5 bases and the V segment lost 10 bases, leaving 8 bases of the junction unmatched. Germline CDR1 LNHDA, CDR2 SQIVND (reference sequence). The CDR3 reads CAKIAGELETQYF. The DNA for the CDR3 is TGTGCCAAGATAGCGGGGGAGCTCGAGACCCAGTACTTC.

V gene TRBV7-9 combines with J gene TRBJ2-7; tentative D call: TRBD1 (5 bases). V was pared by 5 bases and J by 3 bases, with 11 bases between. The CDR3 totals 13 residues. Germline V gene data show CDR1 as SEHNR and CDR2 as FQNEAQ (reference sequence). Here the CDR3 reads CASSGRQSYEQYF. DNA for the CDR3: TGTGCCAGCAGCGGCCGACAGAGCTACGAGCAGTACTTC.

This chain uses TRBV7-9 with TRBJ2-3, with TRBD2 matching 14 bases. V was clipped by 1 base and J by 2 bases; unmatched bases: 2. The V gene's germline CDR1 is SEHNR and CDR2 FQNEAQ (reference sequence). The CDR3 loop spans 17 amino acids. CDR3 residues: CASSLGTSGGITDTQYF. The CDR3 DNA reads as TGTGCCAGCAGCTTAGGGACTAGCGGGGGGATCACAGATACGCAGTATTTT.

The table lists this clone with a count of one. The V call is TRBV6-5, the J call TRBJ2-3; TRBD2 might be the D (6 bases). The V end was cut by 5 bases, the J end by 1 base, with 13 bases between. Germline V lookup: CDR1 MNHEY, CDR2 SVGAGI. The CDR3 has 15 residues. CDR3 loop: CASSRDFRGTDTQYF. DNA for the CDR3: TGTGCCAGCAGTCGGGACTTTAGGGGCACAGATACGCAGTATTTT.

CDR3 loop: CASSDGGIDEQYF. CDR3 DNA sequence: TGCGCCAGCAGTGACGGGGGTATAGACGAGCAGTACTTC. The chain is built from TRBV10-1 and TRBJ2-7, with D possibly being TRBD2 (6 bases). The V and J ends lost 3 bases and 5 bases respectively, with 11 bases between them. CDR1 WNHNN and CDR2 SYGVQD come from the germline V gene (reference sequence). The length of the CDR3 is 13 residues.

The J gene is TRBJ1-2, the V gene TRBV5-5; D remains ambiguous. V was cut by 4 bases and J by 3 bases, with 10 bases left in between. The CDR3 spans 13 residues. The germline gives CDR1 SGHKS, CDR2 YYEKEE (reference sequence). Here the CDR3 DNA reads TGTGCCAGCAGCGTGGATGGCCACTATGGCTACACCTTC. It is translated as CASSVDGHYGYTF. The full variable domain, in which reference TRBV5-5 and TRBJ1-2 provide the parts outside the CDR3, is DAGVTQSPTHLIKTRGQQVTLRCSPISGHKSVSWYQQVLGQGPQFIFQYYEKEERGRGNFPDRFSARQFPNYSSELNVNALLLGDSALYLCASSVDGHYGYTFGSGTRLTVV.

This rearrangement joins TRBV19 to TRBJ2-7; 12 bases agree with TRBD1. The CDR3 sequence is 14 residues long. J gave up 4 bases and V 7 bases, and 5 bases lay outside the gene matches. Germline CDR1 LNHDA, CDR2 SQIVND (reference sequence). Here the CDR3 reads CASKPGQGAYEQYF. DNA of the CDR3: TGTGCCAGTAAACCGGGACAGGGGGCTTACGAGCAGTACTTC.

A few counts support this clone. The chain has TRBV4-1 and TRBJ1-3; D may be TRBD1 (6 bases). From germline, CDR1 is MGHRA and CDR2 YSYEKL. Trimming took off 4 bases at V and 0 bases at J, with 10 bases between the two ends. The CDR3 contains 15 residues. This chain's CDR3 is CASSPSDSSGNTIYF. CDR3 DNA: TGCGCCAGCAGCCCCTCGGACAGCTCTGGAAACACCATATATTTT.